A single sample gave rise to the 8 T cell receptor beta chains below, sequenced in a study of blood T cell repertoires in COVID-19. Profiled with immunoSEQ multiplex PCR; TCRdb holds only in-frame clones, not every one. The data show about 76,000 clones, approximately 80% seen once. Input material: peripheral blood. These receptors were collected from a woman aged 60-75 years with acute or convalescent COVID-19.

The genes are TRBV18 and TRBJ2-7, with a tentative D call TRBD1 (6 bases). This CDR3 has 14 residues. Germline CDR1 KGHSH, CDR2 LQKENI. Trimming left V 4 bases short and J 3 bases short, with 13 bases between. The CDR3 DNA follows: TGTGCCAGCTCACAAACAGGGACCGACTACGAGCAGTACGTC. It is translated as CASSQTGTDYEQYV.

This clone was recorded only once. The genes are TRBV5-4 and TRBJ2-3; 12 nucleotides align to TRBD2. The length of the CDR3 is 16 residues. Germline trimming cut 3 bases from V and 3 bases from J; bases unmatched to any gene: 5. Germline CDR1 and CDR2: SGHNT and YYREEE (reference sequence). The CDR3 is CASSWRTSGDTDTQYF. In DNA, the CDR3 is TGTGCCAGCAGCTGGCGGACTAGCGGGGATACAGATACGCAGTATTTT. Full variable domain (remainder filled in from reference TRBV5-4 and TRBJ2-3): ETGVTQSPTHLIKTRGQQVTLRCSSQSGHNTVSWYQQALGQGPQFIFQYYREEENGRGNFPPRFSGLQFPNYSSELNVNALELDDSALYLCASSWRTSGDTDTQYFGPGTRLTVL.

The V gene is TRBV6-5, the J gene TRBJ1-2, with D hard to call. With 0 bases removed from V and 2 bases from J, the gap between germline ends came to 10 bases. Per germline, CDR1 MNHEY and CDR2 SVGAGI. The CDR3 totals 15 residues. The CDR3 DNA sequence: TGTGCCAGCAGTTACTCGTACGAAAGCAACTATGGCTACACCTTC. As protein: CASSYSYESNYGYTF.

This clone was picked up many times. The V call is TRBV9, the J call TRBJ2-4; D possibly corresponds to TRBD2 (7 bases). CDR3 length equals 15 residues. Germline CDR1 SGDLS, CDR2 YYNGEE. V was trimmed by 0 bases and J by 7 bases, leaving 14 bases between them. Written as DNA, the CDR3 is TGTGCCAGCAGCGTAGCTGAGGGGGGGATGAACATTCAGTACTTC. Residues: CASSVAEGGMNIQYF.

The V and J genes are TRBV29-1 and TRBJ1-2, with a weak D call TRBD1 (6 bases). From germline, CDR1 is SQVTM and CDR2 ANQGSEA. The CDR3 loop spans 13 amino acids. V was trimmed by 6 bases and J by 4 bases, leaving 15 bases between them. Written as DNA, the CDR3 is TGCAGCGTGATTCTACAGGGCGCCTATGGCTACACCTTC. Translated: CSVILQGAYGYTF.

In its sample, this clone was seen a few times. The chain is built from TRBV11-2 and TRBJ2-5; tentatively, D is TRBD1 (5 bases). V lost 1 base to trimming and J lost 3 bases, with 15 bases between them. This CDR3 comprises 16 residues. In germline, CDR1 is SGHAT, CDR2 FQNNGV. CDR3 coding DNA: TGTGCCAGCAGCTTAGGGACCCGGGCAGGGAAAGAGACCCAGTACTTC. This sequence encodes CASSLGTRAGKETQYF.

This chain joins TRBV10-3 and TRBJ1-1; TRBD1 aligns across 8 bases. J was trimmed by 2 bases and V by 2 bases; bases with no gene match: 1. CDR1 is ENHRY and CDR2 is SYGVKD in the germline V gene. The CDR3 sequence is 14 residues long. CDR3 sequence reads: CAISETGGNTEAFF. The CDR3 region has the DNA TGTGCCATCAGTGAGACAGGGGGAAACACTGAAGCTTTCTTT.

The CDR3 sequence: CASSLLESTDTQYF. CDR3 DNA: TGTGCCAGCAGCTTGTTGGAGAGCACAGATACGCAGTATTTT. V is TRBV5-4 and J is TRBJ2-3; D is uncertain. Germline CDR1 and CDR2: SGHNT and YYREEE (reference sequence). CDR3 length equals 14 residues. Trimming pared 1 base from V and 0 bases from J, leaving 6 bases between.